This TCR beta chain was observed in a study of vaccination effects on CD4 cells after COVID-19. Study in general: Sampling occurred a median 72 days post second dose, range 14 to 241. Broader study findings: Sampling in the study covered few convalescent patients and included no early post-infection timepoints.

This table comes from immunoSEQ multiplex PCR, and its TCRdb copy is limited to in-frame clones, with some not included. The sample lists tens of thousands of clones; around 74% were seen once. Under the ViraFEST assay, PBMC were stimulated with viral peptide pools so that antigen-specific CD4+ T cells expanded. Sequencing was performed afterwards. It was after approximately 11 days of culture that CD4+ T cells were isolated. Two doses of BNT162b2 or mRNA-1273 vaccine were administered to participants. The CDR3 totals 12 residues. Germline CDR1 SEHNR, CDR2 FQNEAQ (reference sequence). V was pared by 4 bases and J by 0 bases, with 2 bases between. A word on this clone: Antigen unknown.

Sequences were derived from CD4+ T cells from PBMCs cultured with HCoV-229E spike peptides, sampled after COVID-19 vaccination. The receptor comes from a human donor who received a COVID-19 vaccine. The chain joins TRBV7-9 to TRBJ2-3; D is undetermined. This chain's CDR3 is CASSWSTDTQYF. For the CDR3, the DNA is TGTGCCAGCAGCTGGAGCACAGATACGCAGTATTTT.